These 18 T cell receptor beta chains were all obtained from the same sample, sequenced in a study of blood T cell repertoires in COVID-19. The assay was immunoSEQ multiplex PCR, and TCRdb's table has in-frame clones only and misses some. The sample gives over 250,000 clones, around 79% of which show up once; 3.3% is in the top ten. Sequenced sample: peripheral blood. The source is an elderly woman with acute or convalescent COVID-19.

V and J are TRBV3-1 (or the pseudogene TRBV3-2) and TRBJ2-7; TRBD2 matches 9 bases. J gave up 4 bases and V 3 bases, and 7 bases lay outside the gene matches. This CDR3 has 15 amino acids. Per the germline V gene, CDR1 is LGHDT and CDR2 is YNNKEL (reference sequence). The CDR3 DNA is TGTGCCAGCAGCCAGATGCGGGGGGGCGGGTACGAGCAGTACTTC. It is translated as CASSQMRGGGYEQYF.

The CDR3 coding sequence is TGTGCCAGCAGCCTCACCGGACAGTTATCAATAGCTTTCTTT. This gives the protein CASSLTGQLSIAFF. V gene TRBV13 combines with J gene TRBJ1-1, with D perhaps TRBD1 (6 bases). CDR1 PRHDT and CDR2 FYEKMQ come from the germline V gene (reference sequence). With 5 bases removed from V and 10 bases from J, the gap between germline ends came to 20 bases. CDR3 length: 14 residues.

V usage is TRBV1 and J usage is TRBJ2-7; whether TRBD2, the table's D call, matches the DNA was not checked. TRBV1 is a known pseudogene. This CDR3 has 17 residues. CDR3 bases: TGCACCAGCAGCCCACGTTGGCAGACCAGTAGCGCCTACGAGCAGTACTTC. Translating it yields CTSSPRWQTSSAYEQYF.

This chain connects TRBV19 to TRBJ2-3; D gene uncertain. The germline CDR1 and CDR2 sequences are LNHDA and SQIVND (reference sequence). The CDR3 has 17 amino acids. V shed 5 bases and J shed 5 bases, with 23 bases lying between them. Here the CDR3 reads CASSSSGPLLVGDTQYF. In nucleotides, the CDR3 is TGTGCCAGTAGTTCGTCGGGTCCACTTCTCGTCGGAGATACGCAGTATTTT.

The V and J genes are TRBV21-1 and TRBJ1-5. TRBV21-1 is designated a pseudogene. The CDR3 length is 15 residues. CDR3 residues: CASSKRGDRNQPQHF. The CDR3 coding sequence is TGTGCCAGCAGCAAACGGGGAGACCGCAATCAGCCCCAGCATTTT.

The chain links TRBV5-1 to TRBJ1-1, with TRBD1 identical over 7 bases. This CDR3 is built from 15 residues. With V trimmed by 0 bases and J by 0 bases, 2 bases remained unmatched. CDR1 SGHRS and CDR2 YFSETQ come from the germline V gene. CDR3 nucleotides: TGCGCCAGCAGCTTGGGACAGGGAGTGAACACTGAAGCTTTCTTT. Protein: CASSLGQGVNTEAFF.

The rearrangement uses TRBV10-3 and TRBJ2-7; weak D call: TRBD2 (5 bases). In germline, CDR1 is ENHRY, CDR2 SYGVKD. This CDR3 has 12 residues. The ends were cut back, 8 bases at V and 3 bases at J, with 11 bases in the middle. CDR3 nucleotides: TGTGCCATCTCCCCGGAGGACTACGAGCAGTACTTC. Protein product: CAISPEDYEQYF.

The chain employs TRBV7-9 and TRBJ1-1; 10 nucleotides align to TRBD1. The CDR3 extends over 16 amino acids. The germline CDR1 and CDR2 sequences are SEHNR and FQNEAQ (reference sequence). V gave up 7 bases and J gave up 5 bases; unmatched junction bases: 13. CDR3 residues: CASNRGATGGVTEAFF. The CDR3 nucleotides are TGTGCCAGCAACCGCGGTGCGACAGGGGGCGTAACTGAAGCTTTCTTT.

The chain links TRBV6-2 or TRBV6-3 to TRBJ1-5; 10 nucleotides align to TRBD1. Trimming at V came to 5 bases and at J to 6 bases, leaving 4 bases not matched to a gene. CDR3 length equals 14 residues. Germline-derived CDR1 and CDR2 are MNHEY and SVGEGT. CDR3 sequence (DNA): TGTGCCAGCAGTGCCGGGACAGGGGCTCAGCCCCAGCATTTT. It yields the protein CASSAGTGAQPQHF.

This clone appeared once. The V and J genes are TRBV20-1 and TRBJ2-2, with TRBD1 as a possible D gene (6 bases). The germline CDR1 and CDR2 sequences are DFQATT and SNEGSKA (reference sequence). Trimming took 3 bases from V and 6 from J, leaving 14 bases between them. This CDR3 has 14 residues. CDR3 protein: CSASRGLRSGELFF. In DNA, the CDR3 is TGCAGTGCTAGTAGGGGGTTGCGGTCCGGGGAGCTGTTTTTT.

The CDR3 loop reads CASSVPGVVGTEAFF. DNA of the CDR3: TGTGCCAGTAGCGTACCAGGGGTTGTGGGCACTGAAGCTTTCTTT. The chain has TRBV19 and TRBJ1-1, with D maybe TRBD1 (6 bases). V shed 6 bases and J shed 4 bases, with 18 bases lying between them. Germline V gives CDR1 LNHDA, CDR2 SQIVND (reference sequence). The CDR3 contains 15 residues.

The table lists this clone with a count of one. The genes are TRBV4-1 and TRBJ2-7; D not certain. Trimming removed 0 bases from V and 0 bases from J, with 9 bases in between. CDR1 and CDR2 (germline): MGHRA, YSYEKL. The CDR3 sequence is 15 residues long. The CDR3 region has the DNA TGCGCCAGCAGCCAAGAACTGGCTAGCTCCTACGAGCAGTACTTC. Translated: CASSQELASSYEQYF.

The chain has TRBV19 and TRBJ2-7; 7 nucleotides agree with TRBD1. The germline V gene has CDR1 LNHDA and CDR2 SQIVND (reference sequence). The CDR3 has 12 residues. Germline trimming cut 5 bases from V and 7 bases from J; bases unmatched to any gene: 5. CDR3 DNA: TGTGCCAGTAGTCAACAGGGGTTAGAGCAGTACTTC. As protein: CASSQQGLEQYF.

This clone has only a few counts. The chain joins TRBV11-3 to TRBJ2-2; 7 bases align to TRBD2. V dropped 1 base and J dropped 4; count of bases not matched to a gene: 9. Germline CDR1 and CDR2: SGHNT and YENEEA. The CDR3 consists of 17 residues. The CDR3 region is CASSLVGGGLGTGELFF. The CDR3 coding sequence is TGTGCCAGCAGCTTAGTTGGGGGAGGGCTTGGCACCGGGGAGCTGTTTTTT.

The genes are TRBV24-1 and TRBJ2-3, with 13 bases identical to TRBD2. CDR3 length: 17 residues. Germline CDR1 is KGHDR and CDR2 is SFDVKD. V trimming: 4 bases; J trimming: 0 bases; junction bases outside the gene matches: 3. For the CDR3, the DNA is TGTGCCACCAGTGACGGACTAGCGGGAGATAGCACAGATACGCAGTATTTT. Amino acid sequence: CATSDGLAGDSTDTQYF.

V and J are TRBV6-6 and TRBJ2-3, with D possibly matching TRBD1 (5 bases). The CDR3 consists of 15 residues. Trimming removed 0 bases at V and 1 base at J, with 8 bases between. Germline values: CDR1 MNHNY, CDR2 SVGAGI (reference sequence). The CDR3 nucleotides read TGTGCCAGCAGTTACTCGACACAGGGCACAGATACGCAGTATTTT. It specifies CASSYSTQGTDTQYF.

V gene TRBV12-5 combines with J gene TRBJ2-1; 9 bases map to TRBD2. The V gene's germline CDR1 is LGHNT and CDR2 FRNRAP. This CDR3 is 23 amino acids long. Losses at the gene ends were 0 bases for V and 0 bases for J; bases not matched to a gene: 21. CDR3 loop: CASGLVRRGGLFPKVSSYNEQFF. The CDR3 coding sequence is TGTGCTAGTGGTTTGGTACGGCGGGGGGGCCTATTCCCCAAGGTCAGCTCCTACAATGAGCAGTTCTTC.

The rearrangement joins TRBV7-2 to TRBJ1-3, with D unresolved. The CDR3 length is 14 residues. In germline, CDR1 is SGHTA, CDR2 FQGNSA. V shed 5 bases and J shed 0 bases, with 8 bases lying between them. Written as DNA, the CDR3 is TGTGCCAGCAGCGTACAGAGCTCTGGAAACACCATATATTTT. This translates into CASSVQSSGNTIYF.